The 24 T cell receptor beta chains below were found in one sample sequenced in a study of regulatory T cells in long-lasting Graves disease (dated by TCRdb to the early 2020s). Libraries were prepared through multiplex PCR. The run used an Illumina HiSeq 4000. To build TCR beta libraries, CDR3 regions were amplified by Arm-PCR using iRepertoire HTBI primers. The public sequencing data were trimmed at Q25 with fastp and processed into clonotypes with MiXCR by TCRdb, which kept only in-frame beta chains. CDR3 protein sequences are deduplicated, and each keeps its most common genes and DNA. The sample table lists 440,000 or so distinct CDR3 sequences, about 15% of them with a count of one. The ten largest make up around 15% of the sample. The sample's time point, from its label and the paper: newly diagnosed GD, antithyroid drugs for less than 3 months. RNA was extracted from PBMCs in TRIzol for both TCR sequencing and RNA sequencing.

The data also belong to a second study, concerning T cells in Graves' hyperthyroidism and ophthalmopathy.

The input for sequencing was peripheral blood mononuclear cells (PBMCs), taken at new diagnosis, from a patient treated with antithyroid drugs. Receptors were obtained from a woman aged 25-40 years with Graves disease. Donor details come from another sample of the same person, matched by shared clones.

The V call is TRBV28, the J call TRBJ2-1; no definite D call. TRBJ2-5 matches the DNA end more closely, so the J call is doubtful. Germline V gives CDR1 MDHEN, CDR2 SYDVKM. The CDR3 extends over 14 amino acids. The CDR3 spells CASSARTEQETQYF. The CDR3 region has the DNA TGTGCCAGCAGCGCTCGGACGGAGCAAGAGACCCAGTACTTC.

With respect to this clonotype: With a much larger clone just one base away, this may be a read error. V and J are TRBV6-8 and TRBJ2-2, with 7 positions matching TRBD1. The V segment lost 0 bases and the J segment 4 bases; nucleotides outside the gene matches: 5. Germline V gives CDR1 MNHGY, CDR2 SAAAGT. The CDR3 runs 16 residues. CDR3 DNA: TGTGCCAGCAGTTACTCGGGACAGATGAGCACCGGGGAGCTGTTTTTT. It encodes CASSYSGQMSTGELFF.

J is TRBJ2-1 and V is TRBV10-1; 8 nucleotides match TRBD2. Germline assignment: CDR1 WNHNN and CDR2 SYGVQD (reference sequence). The CDR3 extends over 15 amino acids. The trim removed 5 bases at V and 6 bases at J, leaving 9 bases unmatched. The CDR3 reads CASSPSAGEGNEQFF. The CDR3 DNA reads as TGCGCCAGCAGTCCCTCAGCGGGAGAAGGCAATGAGCAGTTCTTC.

This chain's CDR3 is CASSRASGTGGELFF. CDR3 DNA: TGCGCCAGCAGTCGGGCTAGCGGGACGGGCGGGGAGCTGTTTTTT. This chain joins TRBV5-1 and TRBJ2-2, with 9 bases lining up with TRBD2. Germline assignment: CDR1 SGHRS and CDR2 YFSETQ. V was clipped by 5 bases and J by 7 bases; unmatched bases: 9. CDR3 length equals 15 residues.

The chain has TRBV6-1 and TRBJ2-2, with D unresolved. Germline CDR1 MNHNS, CDR2 SASEGT. Trimming stripped 8 bases from V and 0 bases from J, with 7 bases between. The CDR3 loop spans 13 amino acids. In nucleotides, the CDR3 is TGTGCCAGCGGAAGGGCGAACACCGGGGAGCTGTTTTTT. Amino acids: CASGRANTGELFF.

In its sample, this clonotype was seen many times. V usage is TRBV2 and J usage is TRBJ1-5, with unresolved D. Per the germline V gene, CDR1 is SNHLY and CDR2 is FYNNEI. The length of the CDR3 is 15 residues. Trimming pared 6 bases from V and 1 base from J, leaving 13 bases between. CDR3 residues: CASRVEGSSNQPQHF. For the CDR3, the DNA is TGTGCCAGCAGGGTCGAAGGGAGCAGCAATCAGCCCCAGCATTTT.

With regard to this clonotype: Being one base from a much bigger clone, this may be a read error. The rearrangement uses TRBV6-1 and TRBJ2-5; 7 positions agree with TRBD1. The CDR3 is 12 residues long. Germline V gives CDR1 MNHNS, CDR2 SASEGT. The V and J ends lost 6 bases and 4 bases, in that order; junction bases with no gene match: 2. This CDR3 is CASRHRGETQYF. The CDR3 DNA sequence: TGTGCCAGCAGACACAGGGGAGAGACCCAGTACTTC.

This clonotype was seen only a few times. The chain combines TRBV11-2 with TRBJ2-5; D remains unclear. CDR1 and CDR2 from the germline V gene are SGHAT and FQNNGV. The V gene lost 5 bases and the J gene lost 13 bases, with 14 bases spanning the gap. This CDR3 is 11 amino acids long. CDR3 bases: TGTGCCAGCAGCCTGGCGACCTGGGTGTACTTC. Residues: CASSLATWVYF.

At least ten counts were recorded for this clonotype. This chain joins TRBV29-1 and TRBJ1-2, with D unclear. Germline CDR1 SQVTM, CDR2 ANQGSEA. This CDR3 contains 12 residues. Trimming left V 3 bases short and J 3 bases short, with 8 bases between. The CDR3 region has the DNA TGCAGCGTTGATGGCGCAGACTATGGCTACACCTTC. Translating gives CSVDGADYGYTF.

Ten or more counts support this clonotype. V usage is TRBV30 and J usage is TRBJ1-1; tentatively, D is TRBD1 (5 bases). CDR1 and CDR2 from the germline V gene are GTSNPN and SVGIG (reference sequence). The CDR3 covers 16 residues. The V gene lost 1 base and the J gene lost 5 bases, with 20 bases spanning the gap. This CDR3 is CAWSEGWPRGGTEAFF. The CDR3, as DNA: TGTGCCTGGAGTGAGGGCTGGCCCCGCGGGGGAACTGAAGCTTTCTTT.

This clonotype showed up many times. V usage is TRBV7-3 and J usage is TRBJ1-1; D possibly corresponds to TRBD1 (5 bases). CDR3 size: 15 residues. V was cut by 2 bases and J by 4 bases, with 14 bases left in between. Germline CDR1 SGHTA, CDR2 FQGTGA. CDR3 in DNA: TGTGCCAGCAGCTTATCGGCAGGGTTGGGCACTGAAGCTTTCTTT. This codes for CASSLSAGLGTEAFF.

The rearrangement uses TRBV6-1 and TRBJ1-5, with D maybe TRBD1 (6 bases). Trimming shortened V by 6 bases and J by 5 bases, and 11 bases separated the two germline ends. Germline-derived CDR1 and CDR2 are MNHNS and SASEGT. The CDR3 totals 13 residues. The CDR3 loop is CASRGQTDQPQHF. CDR3 coding DNA: TGTGCCAGCAGAGGACAGACCGATCAGCCCCAGCATTTT.

This clonotype was seen at least ten times. The chain couples TRBV12-3 or TRBV12-4 to TRBJ1-5; a possible D gene is TRBD1 (6 bases). The CDR3 runs to 13 residues. The V end was cut by 5 bases, the J end by 7 bases, with 12 bases between. The CDR3 is CASSLKGGQPQHF. Written as DNA, the CDR3 is TGTGCCAGCAGTCTAAAGGGGGGCCAGCCCCAGCATTTT.

This clonotype has a count of ten or more. The chain employs TRBV11-2 and TRBJ1-1; D is undetermined. Between the trimmed V and J ends, which lost 0 bases and 3 bases, there was a span of 17 bases. This CDR3 is 17 amino acids long. The germline V gene encodes CDR1 SGHAT and CDR2 FQNNGV. CDR3 loop: CASSLDGLQELHTEAFF. In nucleotides, the CDR3 is TGTGCCAGCAGCTTAGACGGCCTCCAGGAGTTGCACACTGAAGCTTTCTTT. Full variable domain (rest looked up from reference TRBV11-2 and TRBJ1-1): EAGVAQSPRYKIIEKRQSVAFWCNPISGHATLYWYQQILGQGPKLLIQFQNNGVVDDSQLPKDRFSAERLKGVDSTLKIQPAKLEDSAVYLCASSLDGLQELHTEAFFGQGTRLTVV.

This clonotype has a count of ten or more. J is TRBJ2-7 and V is TRBV20-1, with TRBD2 matching over 10 bases. This CDR3 spans 14 amino acids. The germline V gene has CDR1 DFQATT and CDR2 SNEGSKA (reference sequence). The V and J ends lost 5 bases and 2 bases, in that order; junction bases with no gene match: 6. The CDR3 region has the DNA TGCAGTGCTTTAGCGGGAGGTCGAACCTACGAGCAGTACTTC. It specifies CSALAGGRTYEQYF.

At least ten counts were recorded for this clonotype. For the CDR3, the DNA is TGCAGTGCCTCAGGCACCGCGAGCTCCTACGAGCAGTACTTC. Translation gives CSASGTASSYEQYF. V usage is TRBV20-1 and J usage is TRBJ2-7; D gene ambiguous. V lost 6 bases to trimming and J lost 0 bases, with 15 bases between them. Germline V gene lookup returns CDR1 DFQATT and CDR2 SNEGSKA (reference sequence). This CDR3 has 14 residues.

The chain is built from TRBV19 and TRBJ1-5; 8 positions agree with TRBD1. Losses at the gene ends were 6 bases for V and 2 bases for J; bases not matched to a gene: 6. The CDR3 extends over 15 amino acids. The V gene's germline CDR1 is LNHDA and CDR2 SQIVND (reference sequence). CDR3 region: CASRADRGGNQPQHF. The CDR3 region has the DNA TGTGCCAGTAGGGCTGACAGGGGAGGCAATCAGCCCCAGCATTTT.

This clonotype was seen a handful of times. The rearrangement uses TRBV28 and TRBJ2-7; tentative D call: TRBD2 (5 bases). V lost 2 bases to trimming and J lost 7 bases, with 21 bases between them. Per the germline V gene, CDR1 is MDHEN and CDR2 is SYDVKM. The CDR3 is made up of 16 amino acids. The CDR3 DNA follows: TGTGCCAGCAGTTTAAGTACGGGGTGGTCGCGGTGGGAGCAGTACTTC. It yields the protein CASSLSTGWSRWEQYF.

This clonotype was seen ten or more times. J is TRBJ2-1 and V is TRBV5-8; D is possibly TRBD2 (5 bases). Trimming cost V 2 bases and J 5 bases, with 14 bases left between them. The CDR3 totals 15 residues. Germline values: CDR1 SGHTS, CDR2 YDEGEE. Written as DNA, the CDR3 is TGTGCCAGCAGCTTCACTCTAGCAGCGAACAATGAGCAGTTCTTC. Translation gives CASSFTLAANNEQFF.

In this sample, this clonotype turned up many times. J is TRBJ1-1 and V is TRBV6-5; D is unresolved. Trimming took off 3 bases at V and 0 bases at J, with 8 bases between the two ends. Germline loops: CDR1 MNHEY, CDR2 SVGAGI. CDR3 length: 14 amino acids. CDR3 region: CASSYSQLNTEAFF. As DNA, the CDR3 is TGTGCCAGCAGTTATTCTCAGCTGAACACTGAAGCTTTCTTT.

This clonotype was seen many times. The gene calls are TRBV7-6 and TRBJ2-2; D gene uncertain. V gave up 1 base and J gave up 3 bases, with 9 bases separating them. The V gene's germline CDR1 is SGHVS and CDR2 FNYEAQ. The CDR3 is 15 amino acids. The CDR3 protein is CASSLDGMHTGELFF. CDR3 DNA sequence: TGTGCCAGCAGCTTAGATGGCATGCACACCGGGGAGCTGTTTTTT.

This clonotype was detected a few times. V gene TRBV4-1 combines with J gene TRBJ1-4; D gene ambiguous. Germline V CDR1 and CDR2: MGHRA, YSYEKL. Deletions cut 4 bases from V and 4 bases from J, with 13 bases between. This CDR3 is built from 15 residues. This CDR3 is CASSPEDPFNEKLFF. CDR3 DNA: TGCGCCAGCAGCCCGGAGGATCCCTTTAATGAAAAACTGTTTTTT.

This clonotype was recorded many times. J is TRBJ2-6 and V is TRBV3-1; D uncertain. The CDR3 is made up of 15 amino acids. Germline V gene sequence: CDR1 LGHDT, CDR2 YNNKEL (reference sequence). Trimming removed 3 bases at V and 4 bases at J, with 10 bases between. The CDR3 sequence is CASSQAATGANVLTF. The DNA of the CDR3 is TGTGCCAGCAGCCAGGCCGCAACCGGGGCCAACGTCCTGACTTTC.

In its sample, this clonotype was seen many times. V and J are TRBV2 and TRBJ2-6; unclear D gene. This CDR3 has 14 residues. The ends were cut back, 7 bases at V and 2 bases at J, with 9 bases in the middle. Germline CDR1 is SNHLY and CDR2 is FYNNEI. The CDR3 DNA follows: TGTGCCAGCAACTTTCCTACTGGGGCCAACGTCCTGACTTTC. Translating gives CASNFPTGANVLTF.